The rows below give T cell receptor beta chains drawn from one sample of a study of T-cell memory formation after mild COVID-19. TCRdb called the 5' RACE reads again in MiXCR, with one record for every CDR3 protein. The sample carries 250,000 to 350,000 distinct CDR3 sequences, roughly 16% recorded once. The material sequenced was PBMCs or a T cell subset sorted from them (not recorded which). These TCRs come from a young man who had mild COVID-19 (a few samples of this study predate the infection). Cell type and time point are not known. Both conserved end residues are part of each CDR3. The order of the fields is clone size, J gene, V gene, D gene, CDR3 DNA, CDR3 protein. A D gene is named only where the DNA matches it firmly. Part of the rows lack a size; the others show once, few, many or a class for expanded clones.

size: few; J: TRBJ2-1; V: TRBV4-3; D: TRBD2; DNA: TGCGCCAGCAGCCAAGATGGGACTAGCGGGGTCGGCAATGAGCAGTTCTTC; CDR3: CASSQDGTSGVGNEQFF
size: few; J: TRBJ2-5; V: TRBV5-6; D: TRBD2; DNA: TGTGCCAGCAGTCCGAGGGCGGCGGGACTATTCTTGGAGACCCAGTACTTC; CDR3: CASSPRAAGLFLETQYF
size: few; J: TRBJ2-3; V: TRBV7-2; D: -; DNA: TGTGCCAGCAGCTTAGCCCTAGGCTTCCGTGGTACGCAGTATTTT; CDR3: CASSLALGFRGTQYF
size: -; J: TRBJ2-5; V: TRBV5-1; D: -; DNA: TGCGCCAGCAGCTTGGCCCCGGGGGTGGAGACCCAGTACTTC; CDR3: CASSLAPGVETQYF
size: -; J: TRBJ1-4; V: TRBV12-3/TRBV12-4; D: TRBD1; DNA: TGTGCCAGCAGACCCGGGACAGGGGATGAAAAACTGTTTTTT; CDR3: CASRPGTGDEKLFF
size: few; J: TRBJ2-3; V: TRBV6-5; D: -; DNA: TGTGCCAGCAGTTACACCGGGGGTGGAGCAGATACGCAGTATTTT; CDR3: CASSYTGGGADTQYF
size: few; J: TRBJ1-3; V: TRBV6-5; D: -; DNA: TGTGCCAGCAGCCTCGCGAGGGGGTTGAGGAGGGGTGGAAACACCATATATTTT; CDR3: CASSLARGLRRGGNTIYF
size: few; J: TRBJ2-7; V: TRBV12-3/TRBV12-4; D: -; DNA: TGTGCCAGCAGTTTTTGGGGTCCCTACGAGCAGTACTTC; CDR3: CASSFWGPYEQYF
size: many; J: TRBJ1-1; V: TRBV25-1; D: -; DNA: TGTGCCAGCAGTGGCCACCTGGACAGTCGAGCTTTCTTT; CDR3: CASSGHLDSRAFF
size: -; J: TRBJ2-3; V: TRBV11-1; D: TRBD2; DNA: TGTGCCAGCAGCTTAGTGGGTCTAGCGGCGGCAGATACGCAGTATTTT; CDR3: CASSLVGLAAADTQYF
size: -; J: TRBJ1-3; V: TRBV6-2/TRBV6-3; D: -; DNA: TGTGCCAGCAGTTTCAATGGTCGGCCCACCATATATTTT; CDR3: CASSFNGRPTIYF
size: -; J: TRBJ2-5; V: TRBV12-3/TRBV12-4; D: -; DNA: TGTGCCAGCAGTCGGGGTTATCGGGAGACCCAGTACTTC; CDR3: CASSRGYRETQYF
size: few; J: TRBJ2-7; V: TRBV18; D: -; DNA: TGTGCCAGCTCACCAGTAAACCACGAGCAGTACTTC; CDR3: CASSPVNHEQYF
size: -; J: TRBJ2-3; V: TRBV20-1; D: -; DNA: TGCAGTGCTAGGGGCCCGCAGACAGATACGCAGTATTTT; CDR3: CSARGPQTDTQYF
size: -; J: TRBJ2-3; V: TRBV7-2; D: -; DNA: TGTGCCAGCAGCCGCTCCCCAGGGGCGAATACGCAGTATTTT; CDR3: CASSRSPGANTQYF
size: many; J: TRBJ2-5; V: TRBV7-3; D: TRBD1; DNA: TGTGCCAGCAGCTCAGGGACAGCCCAAGAGACCCAGTACTTC; CDR3: CASSSGTAQETQYF
size: -; J: TRBJ2-5; V: TRBV15; D: -; DNA: TGTGCCACCAGCAGAGACCCCGCGCAAGAGACCCAGTACTTC; CDR3: CATSRDPAQETQYF
size: -; J: TRBJ2-1; V: TRBV7-2; D: TRBD1; DNA: TGTGCCAGCAGCACTCGACAGGGAAGTGATGAGCAGTTCTTC; CDR3: CASSTRQGSDEQFF
size: many; J: TRBJ1-2; V: TRBV7-2; D: TRBD1; DNA: TGTGCCAGCAGATATCCGGGACAGGGGGACTATGGCTACACCTTC; CDR3: CASRYPGQGDYGYTF
size: -; J: TRBJ2-6; V: TRBV7-6; D: TRBD1; DNA: TGTGCCAGCAGCTCCCGACAGGGGACCTACTCTGGGGCCAACGTCCTGACTTTC; CDR3: CASSSRQGTYSGANVLTF
size: few; J: TRBJ1-2; V: TRBV5-1; D: TRBD1; DNA: TGCGCCAGCAGCTCGCAGGGGGACTATGGCTACACCTTC; CDR3: CASSSQGDYGYTF
size: -; J: TRBJ2-5; V: TRBV20-1; D: -; DNA: TGCAGTGCTAGAGAGGCTCAAATGGGAGAGACCCAGTACTTC; CDR3: CSAREAQMGETQYF
size: many; J: TRBJ2-1; V: TRBV4-1; D: -; DNA: TGCGCCAGCAGTCCTCTCACAGGGTACAGTGGTGAGCAGTTCTTC; CDR3: CASSPLTGYSGEQFF
size: few; J: TRBJ2-4; V: TRBV4-2; D: -; DNA: TGTGCCAGCAGCCAAGAGTTTGGCAGGGTGATTCAGTACTTC; CDR3: CASSQEFGRVIQYF
size: -; J: TRBJ2-2; V: TRBV27; D: -; DNA: TGTGCCAGCAGTTTAATTCCCTCCAAGGGCGGGGAGCTGTTTTTT; CDR3: CASSLIPSKGGELFF
size: -; J: TRBJ1-6; V: TRBV7-2; D: -; DNA: TGTGCCAGCAGCCAGACTAAGAGCGGTTCACCCCTCCACTTT; CDR3: CASSQTKSGSPLHF
size: -; J: TRBJ1-2; V: TRBV5-6; D: -; DNA: TGTGCCAGCAGCTTGTGGCAGAACGGGCTAGGCTACACCTTC; CDR3: CASSLWQNGLGYTF
size: -; J: TRBJ1-2; V: TRBV12-3/TRBV12-4; D: -; DNA: TGTGCCAGCAGTTTAATGGGTAACTATGGCTACACCTTC; CDR3: CASSLMGNYGYTF